This is a list of T cell receptor beta chains from one sample in a study of T cells after yellow fever vaccination. TCRdb passed the 5' RACE reads through MiXCR, listing each CDR3 protein once. This sample has 350,000 or so distinct CDR3 sequences, with roughly 8.6% found just once. The specimen comprised PBMCs, sampled roughly 47 days after the first yellow fever vaccination. The receptors come from a man between 18 and 35 years old who received the YFV17D yellow fever vaccine. The CDR3 runs from the conserved cysteine through the conserved F or W. Each record gives: D gene, J gene, clone size, V gene, CDR3 protein, CDR3 DNA. The D gene is left open where the match is weak. Clone size, where shown, is once, few, many, or a class for clones that have expanded.

D gene: NA
J gene: TRBJ2-1
clone size: few
V gene: TRBV29-1
CDR3 protein: CSVGRQSSYNEQFF
CDR3 DNA: TGCAGCGTTGGACGACAGAGCTCCTACAATGAGCAGTTCTTC

D gene: NA
J gene: TRBJ2-5
clone size: few
V gene: TRBV5-1
CDR3 protein: CASSGGWGETQYF
CDR3 DNA: TGCGCCAGCAGCGGAGGATGGGGGGAGACCCAGTACTTC

D gene: NA
J gene: TRBJ1-2
clone size: NA
V gene: TRBV6-2/TRBV6-3
CDR3 protein: CASSYRQYGYTF
CDR3 DNA: TGTGCCAGCAGTTATCGGCAGTATGGCTACACCTTC

D gene: TRBD1
J gene: TRBJ1-4
clone size: few
V gene: TRBV7-2
CDR3 protein: CASSFNRGQDEKLFF
CDR3 DNA: TGTGCCAGCAGCTTTAACAGGGGGCAGGATGAAAAACTGTTTTTT

D gene: TRBD1
J gene: TRBJ1-4
clone size: many
V gene: TRBV15
CDR3 protein: CATSREDRGREKLFF
CDR3 DNA: TGTGCCACCAGCAGAGAAGACAGGGGACGTGAAAAACTGTTTTTT

D gene: TRBD1
J gene: TRBJ2-7
clone size: NA
V gene: TRBV5-1
CDR3 protein: CASSFDRDLHEQYF
CDR3 DNA: TGCGCCAGCAGCTTCGACAGGGACCTCCACGAGCAGTACTTC

D gene: NA
J gene: TRBJ1-1
clone size: few
V gene: TRBV20-1
CDR3 protein: CSARNRQSATEAFF
CDR3 DNA: TGCAGTGCTAGGAACAGGCAATCAGCCACTGAAGCTTTCTTT

D gene: NA
J gene: TRBJ2-3
clone size: few
V gene: TRBV12-3/TRBV12-4
CDR3 protein: CANDRSPDTQYF
CDR3 DNA: TGTGCCAACGACAGGTCCCCAGATACGCAGTATTTT

D gene: NA
J gene: TRBJ2-2
clone size: NA
V gene: TRBV5-1
CDR3 protein: CASSLWQNTGELFF
CDR3 DNA: TGCGCCAGCAGCTTGTGGCAGAACACCGGGGAGCTGTTTTTT

D gene: TRBD2
J gene: TRBJ2-3
clone size: many
V gene: TRBV14
CDR3 protein: CASSQAPRRLAGGRNTQYF
CDR3 DNA: TGTGCCAGCAGCCAAGCCCCCCGGAGACTAGCGGGGGGCCGGAATACGCAGTATTTT

D gene: TRBD1
J gene: TRBJ2-7
clone size: few
V gene: TRBV7-2
CDR3 protein: CASSLGYGDRVGEQYF
CDR3 DNA: TGTGCCAGCAGCTTAGGGTACGGGGACAGGGTCGGCGAGCAGTACTTC

D gene: NA
J gene: TRBJ2-1
clone size: few
V gene: TRBV5-1
CDR3 protein: CASSLFGGSEQFF
CDR3 DNA: TGCGCCAGCAGCTTGTTTGGGGGCTCTGAGCAGTTCTTC

D gene: NA
J gene: TRBJ2-5
clone size: few
V gene: TRBV7-7
CDR3 protein: CASSATGQETQYF
CDR3 DNA: TGTGCTAGCAGCGCGACAGGCCAAGAGACCCAGTACTTC

D gene: NA
J gene: TRBJ2-7
clone size: few
V gene: TRBV12-3/TRBV12-4
CDR3 protein: CASSLAGLNAYEQYF
CDR3 DNA: TGTGCCAGCAGTTTAGCGGGTCTGAACGCGTACGAGCAGTACTTC

D gene: NA
J gene: TRBJ2-3
clone size: few
V gene: TRBV15
CDR3 protein: CATSRESFTDTQYF
CDR3 DNA: TGTGCCACCAGCAGAGAGTCTTTCACAGATACGCAGTATTTT

D gene: TRBD2
J gene: TRBJ2-1
clone size: NA
V gene: TRBV2
CDR3 protein: CASGPGLELNEQFF
CDR3 DNA: TGTGCCAGCGGCCCGGGACTAGAGTTGAATGAGCAGTTCTTC

D gene: NA
J gene: TRBJ2-1
clone size: few
V gene: TRBV7-9
CDR3 protein: CASSSSPSSRSNEQFF
CDR3 DNA: TGTGCCAGCAGCTCCTCCCCGAGTAGCCGCTCCAATGAGCAGTTCTTC

D gene: TRBD1
J gene: TRBJ1-4
clone size: NA
V gene: TRBV4-3
CDR3 protein: CASSQRGTGDEKLFF
CDR3 DNA: TGCGCCAGCAGCCAACGCGGGACAGGTGATGAAAAACTGTTTTTT

D gene: NA
J gene: TRBJ1-2
clone size: many
V gene: TRBV3-1
CDR3 protein: CASSPGHYGYTF
CDR3 DNA: TGTGCCAGCAGCCCTGGACACTATGGCTACACCTTC

D gene: TRBD1
J gene: TRBJ2-1
clone size: NA
V gene: TRBV12-3/TRBV12-4
CDR3 protein: CASTLRQGYEQFF
CDR3 DNA: TGTGCCAGCACCTTAAGACAGGGCTATGAGCAGTTCTTC

D gene: TRBD1
J gene: TRBJ1-2
clone size: NA
V gene: TRBV4-3
CDR3 protein: CASSQLRGQATNYGYTF
CDR3 DNA: TGCGCCAGCAGCCAACTTAGGGGACAGGCGACCAACTATGGCTACACCTTC

D gene: TRBD1
J gene: TRBJ2-7
clone size: NA
V gene: TRBV4-3
CDR3 protein: CASSQAGQPYYEQYF
CDR3 DNA: TGCGCCAGCAGCCAAGCGGGACAGCCATACTACGAGCAGTACTTC

D gene: TRBD1
J gene: TRBJ1-4
clone size: NA
V gene: TRBV15
CDR3 protein: CATSSQGAREKLFF
CDR3 DNA: TGTGCCACCAGCAGTCAGGGGGCCCGTGAAAAACTGTTTTTT

D gene: TRBD1
J gene: TRBJ2-5
clone size: few
V gene: TRBV7-3
CDR3 protein: CASSTVGGRGETQYF
CDR3 DNA: TGTGCCAGCAGCACCGTAGGGGGCCGGGGAGAGACCCAGTACTTC

D gene: NA
J gene: TRBJ1-4
clone size: NA
V gene: TRBV7-6
CDR3 protein: CASSSTANEKLFF
CDR3 DNA: TGTGCCAGCAGCTCGACAGCAAATGAAAAACTGTTTTTT

D gene: TRBD1
J gene: TRBJ2-5
clone size: NA
V gene: TRBV2
CDR3 protein: CASSQPDRGRLTETQYF
CDR3 DNA: TGTGCCAGCAGCCAACCCGACAGGGGGCGATTAACAGAGACCCAGTACTTC

D gene: NA
J gene: TRBJ2-2
clone size: few
V gene: TRBV4-3
CDR3 protein: CASSQEAGPGELFF
CDR3 DNA: TGCGCCAGCAGCCAAGAGGCGGGGCCCGGGGAGCTGTTTTTT

D gene: NA
J gene: TRBJ1-5
clone size: NA
V gene: TRBV4-3
CDR3 protein: CASSQEPVGNQPQHF
CDR3 DNA: TGCGCCAGCAGCCAAGAGCCCGTGGGCAATCAGCCCCAGCATTTT

D gene: TRBD2
J gene: TRBJ2-3
clone size: NA
V gene: TRBV5-1
CDR3 protein: CASSRNTLAGGSDTQYF
CDR3 DNA: TGCGCCAGCAGCCGGAACACACTAGCGGGGGGCTCAGATACGCAGTATTTT

D gene: TRBD2
J gene: TRBJ2-3
clone size: NA
V gene: TRBV7-2
CDR3 protein: CASSAQPTSGGTDTQYF
CDR3 DNA: TGTGCCAGCAGCGCACAGCCGACTAGCGGGGGCACAGATACGCAGTATTTT

D gene: NA
J gene: TRBJ1-1
clone size: NA
V gene: TRBV7-9
CDR3 protein: CASSLHSLTEAFF
CDR3 DNA: TGTGCCAGCAGCTTACACTCTCTCACTGAAGCTTTCTTT

D gene: NA
J gene: TRBJ2-6
clone size: few
V gene: TRBV2
CDR3 protein: CASSEVYGANVLTF
CDR3 DNA: TGTGCCAGCAGTGAGGTGTACGGGGCCAACGTCCTGACTTTC

D gene: NA
J gene: TRBJ2-3
clone size: NA
V gene: TRBV6-2/TRBV6-3
CDR3 protein: CASATTDTQYF
CDR3 DNA: TGTGCCAGCGCGACAACGGATACGCAGTATTTT

D gene: NA
J gene: TRBJ2-5
clone size: NA
V gene: TRBV5-4
CDR3 protein: CASSPLVGQETQYF
CDR3 DNA: TGTGCCAGCAGCCCCCTCGTAGGGCAAGAGACCCAGTACTTC

D gene: TRBD2
J gene: TRBJ2-1
clone size: few
V gene: TRBV7-9
CDR3 protein: CASSSQGLAGYNEQFF
CDR3 DNA: TGTGCCAGCAGCTCACAAGGACTAGCGGGATACAATGAGCAGTTCTTC

D gene: NA
J gene: TRBJ2-6
clone size: many
V gene: TRBV7-9
CDR3 protein: CASSQGSGANVLTF
CDR3 DNA: TGTGCCAGCAGCCAGGGGTCTGGGGCCAACGTCCTGACTTTC

D gene: TRBD1
J gene: TRBJ2-7
clone size: many
V gene: TRBV5-5
CDR3 protein: CASRTGSYEQYF
CDR3 DNA: TGTGCCAGCAGGACAGGGTCCTACGAGCAGTACTTC

D gene: NA
J gene: TRBJ1-1
clone size: NA
V gene: TRBV25-1
CDR3 protein: CASSPKGEEMNTEAFF
CDR3 DNA: TGTGCCAGCAGTCCAAAAGGGGAGGAGATGAACACTGAAGCTTTCTTT

D gene: NA
J gene: TRBJ1-1
clone size: NA
V gene: TRBV15
CDR3 protein: CATSRDGGKGPEAFF
CDR3 DNA: TGTGCCACCAGCAGAGATGGGGGCAAGGGGCCTGAAGCTTTCTTT

D gene: TRBD1
J gene: TRBJ1-6
clone size: few
V gene: TRBV6-5
CDR3 protein: CASSYSKTGGAGIGSPLHF
CDR3 DNA: TGTGCCAGCAGTTACTCGAAAACAGGGGGCGCGGGGATAGGCTCACCCCTCCACTTT

D gene: NA
J gene: TRBJ2-3
clone size: many
V gene: TRBV5-1
CDR3 protein: CASSDEKGTDTQYF
CDR3 DNA: TGCGCCAGCAGCGATGAGAAGGGCACAGATACGCAGTATTTT

D gene: NA
J gene: TRBJ2-7
clone size: NA
V gene: TRBV7-2
CDR3 protein: CASSFTVRGTYEQYF
CDR3 DNA: TGTGCCAGCAGCTTTACTGTTAGGGGAACCTACGAGCAGTACTTC

D gene: NA
J gene: TRBJ2-3
clone size: once
V gene: TRBV6-5
CDR3 protein: CASSYFPGQSTDTQYF
CDR3 DNA: TGTGCCAGCAGTTACTTCCCTGGTCAAAGCACAGATACGCAGTATTTT

D gene: NA
J gene: TRBJ1-2
clone size: NA
V gene: TRBV4-2
CDR3 protein: CASSRGDGPLTSNYGYTF
CDR3 DNA: TGTGCCAGCAGCCGCGGAGACGGTCCGCTTACCTCTAACTATGGCTACACCTTC

D gene: NA
J gene: TRBJ2-2
clone size: few
V gene: TRBV3-1
CDR3 protein: CASSLPTTMENTGELFF
CDR3 DNA: TGTGCCAGCAGTCTACCCACTACGATGGAGAACACCGGGGAGCTGTTTTTT

D gene: NA
J gene: TRBJ1-1
clone size: few
V gene: TRBV7-9
CDR3 protein: CASSLGIAEAFF
CDR3 DNA: TGTGCCAGCAGCTTAGGCATCGCTGAAGCTTTCTTT

D gene: NA
J gene: TRBJ1-4
clone size: few
V gene: TRBV7-9
CDR3 protein: CASSLARGALGEKLFF
CDR3 DNA: TGTGCCAGCAGCTTAGCGCGGGGGGCTTTGGGTGAAAAACTGTTTTTT

D gene: NA
J gene: TRBJ1-5
clone size: NA
V gene: TRBV4-3
CDR3 protein: CASSQEPGSNQPQHF
CDR3 DNA: TGCGCCAGCAGCCAAGAGCCCGGATCCAATCAGCCCCAGCATTTT